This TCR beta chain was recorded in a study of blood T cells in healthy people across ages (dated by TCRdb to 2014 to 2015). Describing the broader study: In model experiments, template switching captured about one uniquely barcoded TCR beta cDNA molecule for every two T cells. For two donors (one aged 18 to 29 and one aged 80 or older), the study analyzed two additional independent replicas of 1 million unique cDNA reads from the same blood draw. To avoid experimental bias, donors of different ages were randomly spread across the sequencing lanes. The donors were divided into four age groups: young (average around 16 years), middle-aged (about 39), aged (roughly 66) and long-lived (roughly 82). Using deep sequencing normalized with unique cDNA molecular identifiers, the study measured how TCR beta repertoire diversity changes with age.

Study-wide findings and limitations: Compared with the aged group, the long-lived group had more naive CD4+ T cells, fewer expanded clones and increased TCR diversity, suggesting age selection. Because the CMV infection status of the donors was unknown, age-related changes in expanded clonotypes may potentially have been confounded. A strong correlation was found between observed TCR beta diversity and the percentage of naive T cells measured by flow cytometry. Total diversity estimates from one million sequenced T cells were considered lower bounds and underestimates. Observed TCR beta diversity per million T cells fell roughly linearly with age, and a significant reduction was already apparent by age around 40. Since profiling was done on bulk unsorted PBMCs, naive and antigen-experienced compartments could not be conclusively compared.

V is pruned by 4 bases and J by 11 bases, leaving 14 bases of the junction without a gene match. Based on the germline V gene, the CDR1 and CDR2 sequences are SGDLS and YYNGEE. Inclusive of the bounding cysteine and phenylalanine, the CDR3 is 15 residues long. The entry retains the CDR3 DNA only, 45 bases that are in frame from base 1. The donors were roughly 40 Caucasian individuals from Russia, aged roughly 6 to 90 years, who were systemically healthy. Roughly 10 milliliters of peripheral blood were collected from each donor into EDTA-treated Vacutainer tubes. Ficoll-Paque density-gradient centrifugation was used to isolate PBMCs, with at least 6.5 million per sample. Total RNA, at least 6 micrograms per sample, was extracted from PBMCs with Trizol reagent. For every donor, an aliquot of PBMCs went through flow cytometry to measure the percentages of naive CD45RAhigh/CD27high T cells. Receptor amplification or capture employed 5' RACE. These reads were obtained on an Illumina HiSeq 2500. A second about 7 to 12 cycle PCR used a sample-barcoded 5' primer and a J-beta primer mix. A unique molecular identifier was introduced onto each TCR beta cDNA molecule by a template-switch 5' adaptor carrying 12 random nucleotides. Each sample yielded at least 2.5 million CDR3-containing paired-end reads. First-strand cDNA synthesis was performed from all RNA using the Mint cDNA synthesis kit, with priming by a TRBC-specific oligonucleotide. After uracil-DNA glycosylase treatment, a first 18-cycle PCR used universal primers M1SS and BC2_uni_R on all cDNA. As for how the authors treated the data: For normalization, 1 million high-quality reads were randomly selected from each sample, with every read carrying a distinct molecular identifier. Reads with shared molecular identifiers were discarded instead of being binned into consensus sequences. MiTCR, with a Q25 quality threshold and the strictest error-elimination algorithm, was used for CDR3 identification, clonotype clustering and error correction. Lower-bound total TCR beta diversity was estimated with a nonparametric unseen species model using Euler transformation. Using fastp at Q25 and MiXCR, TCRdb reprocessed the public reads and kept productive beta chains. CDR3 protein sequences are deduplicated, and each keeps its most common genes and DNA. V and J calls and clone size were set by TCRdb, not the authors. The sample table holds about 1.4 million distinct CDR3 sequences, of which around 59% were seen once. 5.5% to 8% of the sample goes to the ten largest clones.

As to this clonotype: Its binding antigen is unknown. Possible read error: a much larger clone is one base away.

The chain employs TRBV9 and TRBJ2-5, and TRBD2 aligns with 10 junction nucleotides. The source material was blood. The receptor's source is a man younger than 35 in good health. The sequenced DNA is TGTGCCAGCAGCCTAGCGGGAGAATTTTACAATGAGCAGTACTTC. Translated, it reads CASSLAGEFYNEQYF.